Included here is one T cell receptor beta chain sequence, with context. These data originate in a study of blood T cell repertoires in COVID-19. At the level of the study: The United States, Italy and Spain were the sources of the acute and convalescent COVID-19 samples.

Authors' methods: The assay estimated nucleated cells by amplifying reference gene primers. Produced via immunoSEQ multiplex PCR; TCRdb's table is partial and in-frame only. V, J and clone size are those of that table, while D and trimming were read from the DNA. This table has about 160,000 clones, 80% to 90% appearing once. The CDR3 totals 13 residues. Germline trimming cut 5 bases from V and 8 bases from J; bases unmatched to any gene: 7. Germline CDR1 is MNHEY and CDR2 is SVGAGI. Sequenced sample: peripheral blood. The source of this sequence is a woman in her 70s with acute or convalescent COVID-19. V is TRBV6-5 and J is TRBJ1-2; 8 bases match TRBD1. The CDR3 sequence: CASSPPDREGYTF. The CDR3 bases are TGTGCCAGCAGTCCCCCGGACAGGGAAGGCTACACCTTC.